The 18 T cell receptor beta chains below were found in one sample sequenced in a study of cytomegalovirus exposure and HLA in healthy donors. Primers: 60 Vbeta forward and 13 Jbeta reverse. Only in-frame clones appear in the TCRdb table, and some are missing; sequencing was by immunoSEQ multiplex PCR. The sample lists about 160,000 clones, 84% occurring once. Source material: PBMCs. The origin of the receptors is a man in his forties or fifties in good health and CMV-seropositive.

The V call is TRBV7-9, the J call TRBJ1-1, with 7 bases aligning to TRBD1. The CDR3 has 14 residues. Germline V gene sequence: CDR1 SEHNR, CDR2 FQNEAQ (reference sequence). V shed 5 bases, J shed 1 base, and the junction held 4 bases outside the gene matches. CDR3 nucleotides: TGTGCCAGCAGCCGGGACAGAAGGAACACTGAAGCTTTCTTT. Translated: CASSRDRRNTEAFF.

This chain links TRBV9 with TRBJ2-1, with 7 bases identical to TRBD2. The CDR3 runs to 17 residues. Per the germline V gene, CDR1 is SGDLS and CDR2 is YYNGEE. V trimming: 0 bases; J trimming: 6 bases; junction bases outside the gene matches: 12. CDR3: CASSVDPTAGVVNEQFF. The CDR3 DNA sequence: TGTGCCAGCAGCGTAGACCCCACTGCGGGAGTAGTCAATGAGCAGTTCTTC.

This clone was found a few times. J is TRBJ2-3 and V is TRBV25-1; 8 bases match TRBD2. This CDR3 has 15 residues. Germline V lookup: CDR1 MGHDK, CDR2 SYGVNS. V dropped 5 bases and J dropped 4; count of bases not matched to a gene: 8. The DNA for the CDR3 is TGTGCCAGCAGTCCCCGGGGGGGTAACGCAGATACGCAGTATTTT. This encodes CASSPRGGNADTQYF.

The rearrangement links TRBV13 to TRBJ1-1, with a possible D match to TRBD1 (6 bases). There are 16 residues in the CDR3. Germline loops: CDR1 PRHDT, CDR2 FYEKMQ (reference sequence). V was cut by 2 bases and J by 1 base, with 14 bases left in between. The CDR3 DNA is TGTGCCAGCAGCTTAAGGGGGGGTAGCGGGAACACTGAAGCTTTCTTT. Amino acids: CASSLRGGSGNTEAFF.

The gene calls are TRBV7-8 and TRBJ1-1; a weak D match, TRBD1 (6 bases). This CDR3 contains 15 residues. Germline V gene data show CDR1 as SGHVS and CDR2 as FQNEAQ. V was shortened by 0 bases and J by 5 bases, with 13 bases between the two germline ends. The CDR3 DNA sequence: TGTGCCAGCAGCTTAGCGGTCTCAGGGGTTACTGAAGCTTTCTTT. Translating it yields CASSLAVSGVTEAFF.

Only one count was recorded for this clone. The chain has TRBV27 and TRBJ1-5; possibly TRBD1 for D (6 bases). The CDR3 extends over 16 amino acids. V lost 6 bases and J 1 base, leaving 16 bases between the germline ends. Germline-derived CDR1 and CDR2 are MNHEY and SMNVEV (reference sequence). The CDR3 DNA is TGTGCCAGCAGCCGATTTGGGGACAAAAGCAATCAGCCCCAGCATTTT. It codes for CASSRFGDKSNQPQHF.

This sequence joins TRBV6-6 and TRBJ2-7; tentative D call: TRBD2 (5 bases). The CDR3 has 14 residues. Germline values: CDR1 MNHNY, CDR2 SVGAGI (reference sequence). V was trimmed by 3 bases and J by 4 bases, leaving 13 bases between them. Written as DNA, the CDR3 is TGTGCCAGCAGTTATGTCGGGGAAAGGTACGAGCAGTACGTC. It yields the protein CASSYVGERYEQYV.

The chain joins TRBV2 to TRBJ1-1; 7 positions match TRBD1. CDR3 length equals 16 residues. J gave up 1 base and V 2 bases, and 7 bases lay outside the gene matches. CDR1 SNHLY and CDR2 FYNNEI come from the germline V gene. This CDR3 reads CASSELPGQPNTEAFF. In DNA, the CDR3 is TGTGCCAGCAGTGAATTACCGGGACAGCCGAACACTGAAGCTTTCTTT. Variable domain in full (rest from reference TRBV2 and TRBJ1-1): EPEVTQTPSHQVTQMGQEVILRCVPISNHLYFYWYRQILGQKVEFLVSFYNNEISEKSEIFDDQFSVERPDGSNFTLKIRSTKLEDSAMYFCASSELPGQPNTEAFFGQGTRLTVV.

V usage is TRBV11-2 and J usage is TRBJ2-3; 7 nucleotides align to TRBD2. This CDR3 has 17 amino acids. The germline V gene encodes CDR1 SGHAT and CDR2 FQNNGV. The V segment lost 2 bases and the J segment 3 bases; nucleotides outside the gene matches: 11. DNA of the CDR3: TGTGCCAGCAGCTTACCGGGACTACCCTGGGGGACAGATACGCAGTATTTT. Encoded protein: CASSLPGLPWGTDTQYF. Combining the CDR3 with reference TRBV11-2 and TRBJ2-3 gives the whole variable domain EAGVAQSPRYKIIEKRQSVAFWCNPISGHATLYWYQQILGQGPKLLIQFQNNGVVDDSQLPKDRFSAERLKGVDSTLKIQPAKLEDSAVYLCASSLPGLPWGTDTQYFGPGTRLTVL.

The CDR3, as DNA: TGTGCCAGCAGCTTAGCGCGGGAACTCAATGAGCAGTTCTTC. Translated: CASSLARELNEQFF. The chain uses TRBV7-9 and TRBJ2-1; D may be TRBD2 (6 bases). Germline CDR1 and CDR2: SEHNR and FQNEAQ (reference sequence). The CDR3 is made up of 14 amino acids. Trimming took 0 bases from V and 6 from J, leaving 9 bases between them.

This clone was counted a single time. This chain links TRBV27 with TRBJ1-2; 7 nucleotides match TRBD1. There are 15 residues in the CDR3. The germline V gene encodes CDR1 MNHEY and CDR2 SMNVEV (reference sequence). V gave up 8 bases and J gave up 6 bases; unmatched junction bases: 15. The CDR3 coding sequence is TGTGCCAGCTCCCGTACAGGGGCGCAGACGAATGGCTACACCTTC. Residues: CASSRTGAQTNGYTF.

This clone was detected once. The V gene is TRBV5-4, the J gene TRBJ2-2, with a possible D match to TRBD1 (5 bases). Trimming pared 4 bases from V and 2 bases from J, leaving 12 bases between. Germline CDR1 and CDR2: SGHNT and YYREEE (reference sequence). The CDR3 extends over 15 amino acids. The CDR3: CASSSGHQNTGELFF. The CDR3 nucleotides read TGTGCCAGCAGCAGTGGACACCAAAACACCGGGGAGCTGTTTTTT. Based on the CDR3 plus reference TRBV5-4 and TRBJ2-2, the full variable domain is ETGVTQSPTHLIKTRGQQVTLRCSSQSGHNTVSWYQQALGQGPQFIFQYYREEENGRGNFPPRFSGLQFPNYSSELNVNALELDDSALYLCASSSGHQNTGELFFGEGSRLTVL.

The chain uses TRBV10-1 and TRBJ2-1; TRBD2 aligns across 8 bases. This CDR3 spans 13 amino acids. V shed 8 bases, J shed 5 bases, and the junction held 5 bases outside the gene matches. Looked up from germline, CDR1 is WNHNN and CDR2 is SYGVQD (reference sequence). The CDR3 loop is CASSGGANNEQFF. Here the CDR3 DNA reads TGCGCCAGCTCGGGGGGGGCCAACAATGAGCAGTTCTTC.

This clone is a singleton in its sample. The V gene is TRBV30, the J gene TRBJ1-1, with 8 bases identical to TRBD1. Trimming cost V 4 bases and J 5 bases; bases outside gene matches: 9. This CDR3 comprises 14 residues. Germline lookup yields CDR1 GTSNPN and CDR2 SVGIG (reference sequence). CDR3 sequence: CAWTAGGAGTEAFF. CDR3 coding DNA: TGTGCCTGGACCGCAGGGGGCGCAGGGACTGAAGCTTTCTTT.

The CDR3, as DNA: TGTGCCAGCAGCTTTAGTCAGGGGGGAGCCTCACCCCTCCACTTT. Protein: CASSFSQGGASPLHF. V is TRBV7-2 and J is TRBJ1-6; 7 bases are a match to TRBD1. The germline CDR1 and CDR2 sequences are SGHTA and FQGNSA. The CDR3 runs to 15 residues. After removal of 3 bases from V and 10 bases from J, the junction contained 9 bases not matched to a gene.

This clone was observed a handful of times. V usage is TRBV27 and J usage is TRBJ2-7, with 9 bases aligning to TRBD2. The ends lost 2 bases at V and 6 bases at J; junction bases unmatched: 11. The CDR3 contains 16 residues. The germline CDR1 and CDR2 sequences are MNHEY and SMNVEV (reference sequence). As DNA, the CDR3 is TGTGCCAGCAGTTTAACCTCCGGGGCGGGAGGGGGCGAGCAGTACGTC. Its protein product is CASSLTSGAGGGEQYV.

The chain's CDR3 is CASSEALLPGQGIKDTQYF. For the CDR3, the DNA is TGTGCCAGCAGTGAAGCGCTTCTGCCGGGACAGGGTATCAAAGATACGCAGTATTTT. V usage is TRBV6-1 and J usage is TRBJ2-3, with TRBD1 matching over 9 bases. Trimming cost V 0 bases and J 5 bases; bases outside gene matches: 15. Germline V gene sequence: CDR1 MNHNS, CDR2 SASEGT. This CDR3 contains 19 residues.

Many counts were recorded for this clone. The chain's CDR3 is CASRADSYEQYF. In nucleotides, the CDR3 is TGTGCCAGCAGAGCGGACAGCTACGAGCAGTACTTC. The genes are TRBV2 and TRBJ2-7; D might be TRBD1 (6 bases). This CDR3 has 12 residues. The germline CDR1 and CDR2 sequences are SNHLY and FYNNEI. Between the trimmed V and J ends, which lost 6 bases and 3 bases, there was a span of 9 bases. Full variable domain (missing parts from reference TRBV2 and TRBJ2-7): EPEVTQTPSHQVTQMGQEVILRCVPISNHLYFYWYRQILGQKVEFLVSFYNNEISEKSEIFDDQFSVERPDGSNFTLKIRSTKLEDSAMYFCASRADSYEQYFGPGTRLTVT.